Sequencing of this TCR beta chain was carried out in a study of T cell responses to AZD1222 COVID-19 vaccine. The protocol was immunoSEQ multiplex PCR, while the TCRdb copy is restricted to in-frame clones and leaves out a portion. The profile covers 73,000 or so clones, with approximately 89% appearing a single time and 20% taken by the ten largest. Germline CDR1 reads MGHRA; CDR2 reads YSYEKL. CDR3 length: 17 residues. V shed 2 bases and J 2 bases; nucleotides not matched to a gene: 7. Notes on this clone: Its specificity is unknown.

General study findings and limits: The study found vaccine-associated CD4 TCRs spanning spike, dominant at 160-218 and 743-854.

The sequenced sample was peripheral blood, obtained on day 0 of AZD1222 vaccination. This TCR derives from an adult in good health. The chain has TRBV4-1 and TRBJ2-1; 9 bases are a match to TRBD2. As DNA, the CDR3 is TGCGCCAGCAGCCAAAGGGAAGCGGGGGGCGCCTACAATGAGCAGTTCTTC. Its translation is CASSQREAGGAYNEQFF.